This T cell receptor (beta chain) derives from a study of identical twins. Notes on the study in general: Twin sharing of out-of-frame TCR alpha was underestimated by models in monozygotic pairs. Instead of following the same donors, the conclusions were based on cross-sectional statistical analysis. Clonotypes of the beta chain that were abundant in cord blood carried fewer insertions (memory repertoires showed none). Analyses of zero insertions could be partly confounded by invariant MAIT and iNKT cells.

Per the germline V gene, CDR1 is SGDLS and CDR2 is YYNGEE. This CDR3 is 14 amino acids long. Trimming pared 5 bases from V and 10 bases from J, leaving 21 bases between. About this clonotype itself: The antigen is undetermined.

In TCRdb, the 5' RACE reads were re-called with MiXCR into one record per CDR3 protein. The sample carries 500,000 or so distinct CDR3 sequences, more than 13% recorded once. The data also belong to a second study, concerning yellow fever vaccine responses in identical twins.

Sequenced sample: CD4+ T cells sorted from blood. The chain joins TRBV9 to TRBJ2-5, with a tentative D call TRBD2 (5 bases). This receptor was identified in a woman younger than 30 in good health. CDR3 DNA sequence: TGTGCCAGCAGTCGAAGTGACTACAGCTGGCGCCAGTACTTC. Translating it yields CASSRSDYSWRQYF.